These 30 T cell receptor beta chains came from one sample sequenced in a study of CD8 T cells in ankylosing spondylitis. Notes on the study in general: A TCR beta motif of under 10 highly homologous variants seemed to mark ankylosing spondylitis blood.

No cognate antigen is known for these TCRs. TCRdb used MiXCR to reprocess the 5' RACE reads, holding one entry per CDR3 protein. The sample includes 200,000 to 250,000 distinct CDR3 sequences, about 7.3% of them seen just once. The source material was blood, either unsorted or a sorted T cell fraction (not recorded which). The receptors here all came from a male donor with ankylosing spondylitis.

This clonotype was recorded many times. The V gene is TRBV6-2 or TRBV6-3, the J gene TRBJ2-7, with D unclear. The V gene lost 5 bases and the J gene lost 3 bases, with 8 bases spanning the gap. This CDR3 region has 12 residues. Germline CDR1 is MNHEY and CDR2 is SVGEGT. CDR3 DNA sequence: TGTGCCAGCAGTATAAACCACTACGAGCAGTACTTC. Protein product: CASSINHYEQYF.

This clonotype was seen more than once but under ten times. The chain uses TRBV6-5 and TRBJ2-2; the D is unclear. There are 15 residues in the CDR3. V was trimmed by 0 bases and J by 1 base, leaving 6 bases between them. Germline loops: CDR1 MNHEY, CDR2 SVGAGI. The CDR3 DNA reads TGTGCCAGCAGTTACTCGGCCGAGAACACCGGGGAGCTGTTTTTT. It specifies CASSYSAENTGELFF.

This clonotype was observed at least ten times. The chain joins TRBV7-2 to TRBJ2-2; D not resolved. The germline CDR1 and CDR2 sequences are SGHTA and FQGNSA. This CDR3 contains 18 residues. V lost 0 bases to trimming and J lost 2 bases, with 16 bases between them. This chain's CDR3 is CASSLAVRWQVNTGELFF. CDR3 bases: TGTGCCAGCAGCTTAGCGGTGCGTTGGCAGGTTAACACCGGGGAGCTGTTTTTT.

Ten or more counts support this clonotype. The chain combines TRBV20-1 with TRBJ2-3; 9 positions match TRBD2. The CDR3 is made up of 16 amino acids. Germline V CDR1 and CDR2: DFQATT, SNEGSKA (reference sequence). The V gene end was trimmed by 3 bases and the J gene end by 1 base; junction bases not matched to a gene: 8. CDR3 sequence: CSASGLAGLRTDTQYF. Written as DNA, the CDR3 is TGCAGTGCTAGTGGGCTAGCGGGACTACGCACAGATACGCAGTATTTT.

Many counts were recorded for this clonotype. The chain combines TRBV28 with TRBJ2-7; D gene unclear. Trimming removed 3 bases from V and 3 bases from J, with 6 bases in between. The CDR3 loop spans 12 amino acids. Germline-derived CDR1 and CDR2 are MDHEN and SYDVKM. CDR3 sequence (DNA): TGTGCCAGCAGTTTTGAGGACTACGAGCAGTACTTC. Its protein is CASSFEDYEQYF.

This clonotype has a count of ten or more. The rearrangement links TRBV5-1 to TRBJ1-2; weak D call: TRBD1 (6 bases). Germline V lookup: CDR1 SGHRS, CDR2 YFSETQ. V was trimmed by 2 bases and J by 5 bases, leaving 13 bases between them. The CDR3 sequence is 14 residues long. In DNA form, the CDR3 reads TGCGCCAGCAGCTTTACAGGAGGGGGGTATGGCTACACCTTC. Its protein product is CASSFTGGGYGYTF.

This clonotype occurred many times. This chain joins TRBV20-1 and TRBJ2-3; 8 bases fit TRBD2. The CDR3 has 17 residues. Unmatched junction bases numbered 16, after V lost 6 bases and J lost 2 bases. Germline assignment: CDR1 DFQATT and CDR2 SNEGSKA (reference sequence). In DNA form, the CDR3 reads TGCAGTGCCGTAGCACCCTCACTAGCGGCCCTCACAGATACGCAGTATTTT. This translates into CSAVAPSLAALTDTQYF.

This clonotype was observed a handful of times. CDR3 protein: CASSLWGLRYNEQFF. CDR3 in DNA: TGTGCCAGCAGTTTGTGGGGGTTACGGTACAATGAGCAGTTCTTC. The rearrangement joins TRBV28 to TRBJ2-1; D is perhaps TRBD1 or TRBD2 (5 bases each). Germline CDR1 and CDR2: MDHEN and SYDVKM. This CDR3 is 15 amino acids long. Trimming removed 3 bases from V and 4 bases from J, with 13 bases in between.

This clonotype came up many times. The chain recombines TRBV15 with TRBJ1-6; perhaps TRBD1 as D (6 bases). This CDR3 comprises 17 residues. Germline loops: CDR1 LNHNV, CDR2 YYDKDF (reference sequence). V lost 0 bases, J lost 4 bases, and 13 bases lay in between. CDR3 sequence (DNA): TGTGCCACCAGCAGAGATTATAAGGGACATTATAATTCACCCCTCCACTTT. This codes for CATSRDYKGHYNSPLHF. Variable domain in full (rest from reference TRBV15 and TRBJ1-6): DAMVIQNPRYQVTQFGKPVTLSCSQTLNHNVMYWYQQKSSQAPKLLFHYYDKDFNNEADTPDNFQSRRPNTSFCFLDIRSPGLGDTAMYLCATSRDYKGHYNSPLHFGNGTRLTVT.

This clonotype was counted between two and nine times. The CDR3 DNA reads TGCAGTGCTAGAGGGACAGAGAATAATGAAAAACTGTTTTTT. The encoded protein is CSARGTENNEKLFF. The genes are TRBV20-1 and TRBJ1-4, with a tentative D call TRBD1 (6 bases). Germline V lookup: CDR1 DFQATT, CDR2 SNEGSKA (reference sequence). The length of the CDR3 is 14 residues. Trimming removed 1 base at V and 4 bases at J, with 10 bases between.

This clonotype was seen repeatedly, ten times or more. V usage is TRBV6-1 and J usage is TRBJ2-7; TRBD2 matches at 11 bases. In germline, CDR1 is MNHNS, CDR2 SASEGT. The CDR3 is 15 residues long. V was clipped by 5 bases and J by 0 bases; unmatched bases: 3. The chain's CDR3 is CASSRGLAVSYEQYF. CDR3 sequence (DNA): TGTGCCAGCAGTCGGGGACTAGCGGTCTCCTACGAGCAGTACTTC.

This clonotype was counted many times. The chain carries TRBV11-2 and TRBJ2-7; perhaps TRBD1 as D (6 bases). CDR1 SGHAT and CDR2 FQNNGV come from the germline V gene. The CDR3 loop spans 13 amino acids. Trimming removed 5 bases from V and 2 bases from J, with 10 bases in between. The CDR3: CASSDRQAYEQYF. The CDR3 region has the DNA TGTGCCAGCAGCGACCGACAGGCCTACGAGCAGTACTTC. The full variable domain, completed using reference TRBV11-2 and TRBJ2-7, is EAGVAQSPRYKIIEKRQSVAFWCNPISGHATLYWYQQILGQGPKLLIQFQNNGVVDDSQLPKDRFSAERLKGVDSTLKIQPAKLEDSAVYLCASSDRQAYEQYFGPGTRLTVT.

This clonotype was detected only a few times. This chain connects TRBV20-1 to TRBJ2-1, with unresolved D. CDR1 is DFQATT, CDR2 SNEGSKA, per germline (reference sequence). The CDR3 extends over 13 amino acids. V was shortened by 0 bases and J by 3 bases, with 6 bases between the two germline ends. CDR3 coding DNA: TGCAGTGCTAGAGACGCTTTCTACAATGAGCAGTTCTTC. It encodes CSARDAFYNEQFF.

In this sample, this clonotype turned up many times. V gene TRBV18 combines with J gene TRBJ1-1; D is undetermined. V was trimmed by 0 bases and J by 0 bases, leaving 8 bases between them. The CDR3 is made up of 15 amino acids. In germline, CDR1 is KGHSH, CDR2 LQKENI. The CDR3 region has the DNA TGTGCCAGCTCACCACCCAACGACATGAACACTGAAGCTTTCTTT. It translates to CASSPPNDMNTEAFF.

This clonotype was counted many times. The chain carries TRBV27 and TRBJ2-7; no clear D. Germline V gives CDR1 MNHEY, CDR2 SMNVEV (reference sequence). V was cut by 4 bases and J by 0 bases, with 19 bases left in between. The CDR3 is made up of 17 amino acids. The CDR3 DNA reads TGTGCCAGCAGTTCCAATCCTCGTGGACCTGGCTCCTACGAGCAGTACTTC. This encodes CASSSNPRGPGSYEQYF.

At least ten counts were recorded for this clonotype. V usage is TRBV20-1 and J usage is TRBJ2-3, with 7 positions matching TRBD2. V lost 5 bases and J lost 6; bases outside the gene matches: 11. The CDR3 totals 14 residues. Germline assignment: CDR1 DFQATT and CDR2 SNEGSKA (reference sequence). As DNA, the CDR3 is TGCAGTGCTCCGTCAGTGGGAGCGGGGGATACGCAGTATTTT. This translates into CSAPSVGAGDTQYF.

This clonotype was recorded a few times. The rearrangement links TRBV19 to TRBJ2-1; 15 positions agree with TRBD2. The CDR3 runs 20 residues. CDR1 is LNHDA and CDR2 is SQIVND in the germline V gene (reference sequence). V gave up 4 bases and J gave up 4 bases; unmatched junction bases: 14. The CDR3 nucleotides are TGTGCCAGTAGTACCCAGGGACTAGCGGGAGGTCCTAAACATTACAATGAGCAGTTCTTC. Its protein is CASSTQGLAGGPKHYNEQFF.

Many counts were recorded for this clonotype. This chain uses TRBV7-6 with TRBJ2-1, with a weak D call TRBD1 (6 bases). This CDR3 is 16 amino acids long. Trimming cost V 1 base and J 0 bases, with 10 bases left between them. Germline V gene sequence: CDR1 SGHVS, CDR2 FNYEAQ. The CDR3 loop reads CASSLEGEGSYNEQFF. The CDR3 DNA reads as TGTGCCAGCAGCTTAGAGGGGGAAGGCTCCTACAATGAGCAGTTCTTC.

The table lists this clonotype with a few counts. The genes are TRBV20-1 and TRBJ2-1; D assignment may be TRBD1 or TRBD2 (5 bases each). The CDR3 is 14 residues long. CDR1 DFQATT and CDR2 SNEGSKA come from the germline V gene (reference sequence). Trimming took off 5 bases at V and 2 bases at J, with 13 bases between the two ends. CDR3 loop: CSARGTDAYNEQFF. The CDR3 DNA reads TGCAGTGCTCGAGGGACGGATGCCTACAATGAGCAGTTCTTC.

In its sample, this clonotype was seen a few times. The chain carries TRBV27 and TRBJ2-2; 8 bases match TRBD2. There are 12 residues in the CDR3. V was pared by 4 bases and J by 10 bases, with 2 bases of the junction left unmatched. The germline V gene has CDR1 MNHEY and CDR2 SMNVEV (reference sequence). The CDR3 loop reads CASSSGGVELFF. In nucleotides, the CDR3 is TGTGCCAGCAGTTCGGGGGGGGTGGAGCTGTTTTTT.

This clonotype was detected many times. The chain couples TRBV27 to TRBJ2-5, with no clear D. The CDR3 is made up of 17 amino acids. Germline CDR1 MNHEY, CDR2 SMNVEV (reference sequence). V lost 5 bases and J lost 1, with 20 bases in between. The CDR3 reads CASSKTDPIPFQETQYF. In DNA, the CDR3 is TGTGCCAGCAGTAAAACAGACCCTATACCGTTCCAAGAGACCCAGTACTTC.

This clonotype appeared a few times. The CDR3 nucleotides read TGTGCCAGCAGCAAACTTCGCCAGGATAGCACAGATACGCAGTATTTT. It is translated as CASSKLRQDSTDTQYF. This chain connects TRBV21-1 to TRBJ2-3. TRBV21-1 is labeled a pseudogene. CDR3 length: 16 residues.

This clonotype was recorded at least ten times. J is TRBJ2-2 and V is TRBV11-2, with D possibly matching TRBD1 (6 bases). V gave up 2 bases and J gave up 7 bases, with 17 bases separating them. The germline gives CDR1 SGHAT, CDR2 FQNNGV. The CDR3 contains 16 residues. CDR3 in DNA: TGTGCCAGCAGCTTATCGACAGGACCCCAGATCGGGGAGCTGTTTTTT. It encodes CASSLSTGPQIGELFF.

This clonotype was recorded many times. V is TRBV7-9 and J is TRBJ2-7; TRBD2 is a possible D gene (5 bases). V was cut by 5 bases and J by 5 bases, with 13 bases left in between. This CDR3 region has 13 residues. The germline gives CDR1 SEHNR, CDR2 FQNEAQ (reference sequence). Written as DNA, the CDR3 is TGTGCCAGCAGCCCTCCTAGCTACCACGAGCAGTACTTC. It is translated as CASSPPSYHEQYF.

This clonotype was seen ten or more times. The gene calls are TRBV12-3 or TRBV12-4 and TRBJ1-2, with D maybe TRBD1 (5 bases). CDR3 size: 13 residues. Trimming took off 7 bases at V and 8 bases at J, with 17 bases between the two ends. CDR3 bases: TGTGCCAGCATCCGGGCCCCCGGGGGGGGCTACACCTTC. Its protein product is CASIRAPGGGYTF.

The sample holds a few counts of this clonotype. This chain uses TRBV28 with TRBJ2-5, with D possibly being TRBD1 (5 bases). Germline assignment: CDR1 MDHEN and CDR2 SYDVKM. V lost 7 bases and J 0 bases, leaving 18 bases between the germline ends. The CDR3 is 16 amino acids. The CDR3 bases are TGTGCCAGCACCCTGGGGCCCTCAATGTACCAAGAGACCCAGTACTTC. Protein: CASTLGPSMYQETQYF. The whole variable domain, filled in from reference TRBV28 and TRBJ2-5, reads DVKVTQSSRYLVKRTGEKVFLECVQDMDHENMFWYRQDPGLGLRLIYFSYDVKMKEKGDIPEGYSVSREKKERFSLILESASTNQTSMYLCASTLGPSMYQETQYFGPGTRLLVL.

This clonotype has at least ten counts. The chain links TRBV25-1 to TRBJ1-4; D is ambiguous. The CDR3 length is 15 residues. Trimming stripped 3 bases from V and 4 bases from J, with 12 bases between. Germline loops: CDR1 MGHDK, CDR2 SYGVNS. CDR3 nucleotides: TGTGCCAGCAGTGAGGGCGGGTCTGTTAATGAAAAACTGTTTTTT. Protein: CASSEGGSVNEKLFF.

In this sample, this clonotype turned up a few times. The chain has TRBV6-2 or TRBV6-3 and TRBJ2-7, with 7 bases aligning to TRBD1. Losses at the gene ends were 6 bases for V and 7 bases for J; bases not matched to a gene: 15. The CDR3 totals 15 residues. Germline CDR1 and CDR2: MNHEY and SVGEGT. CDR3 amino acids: CASRAFPQGDREQYF. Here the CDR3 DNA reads TGTGCCAGCAGAGCCTTCCCGCAGGGGGATCGGGAGCAGTACTTC.

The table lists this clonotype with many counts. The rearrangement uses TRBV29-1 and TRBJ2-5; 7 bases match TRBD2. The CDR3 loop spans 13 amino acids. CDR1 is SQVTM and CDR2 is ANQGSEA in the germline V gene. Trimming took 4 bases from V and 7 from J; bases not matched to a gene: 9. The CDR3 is CSVVWAGEGTQYF. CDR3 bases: TGCAGCGTTGTTTGGGCGGGGGAGGGGACCCAGTACTTC.

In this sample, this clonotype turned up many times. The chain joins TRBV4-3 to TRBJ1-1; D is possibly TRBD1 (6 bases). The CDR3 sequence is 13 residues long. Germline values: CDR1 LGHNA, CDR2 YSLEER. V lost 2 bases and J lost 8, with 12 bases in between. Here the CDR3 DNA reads TGCGCCAGCAGCCAAATTCTCGGGACAGAAGCTTTCTTT. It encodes CASSQILGTEAFF.